The present TCR beta chain was sequenced within a study of T cells in Graves' hyperthyroidism and ophthalmopathy. This clonotype was counted between two and nine times. The CDR3 totals 16 residues. CDR1 is MNHEY and CDR2 is SMNVEV in the germline V gene (reference sequence). Trimming removed 6 bases from V and 3 bases from J; junction bases left unmatched: 7. Pregnant or lactating patients were excluded, as were those with uncontrolled infection or other autoimmune disease. TCR beta CDR3 sequences were amplified from RNA transcripts. HTBI primers were used for first-round RT-PCR of the TCR CDR3. In TCRdb, the multiplex PCR reads were re-called with MiXCR into one record per CDR3 protein. The sample has roughly 350,000 distinct CDR3 sequences; around 15% are singletons.

The rearrangement uses TRBV27 and TRBJ2-6; the match to TRBD2 covers 8 bases. Sequenced sample: blood. The clonotype comes from a woman aged 40 to 49 with Graves' ophthalmopathy. CDR3 nucleotides: TGTGCCAGCAGCCCCCGGGGGGGATTTGGGGCCAACGTCCTGACTTTC. It encodes CASSPRGGFGANVLTF.